The present TCR beta chain was sequenced within a study of sequential checkpoint blockade in melanoma. The method was immunoSEQ multiplex PCR; TCRdb's version includes in-frame clones alone and lacks a portion of them. The sample records 18,000 or so clones, approximately 57% being singletons. The treatment denotes: randomized to nivolumab then ipilimumab (arm A) or the reverse (arm B). Patients had received no earlier DNA-damaging chemotherapy. Sorted cells were live CD3+CD8+, lacking CD19 and CD56, from PBMCs. With 5 bases removed from V and 0 bases from J, the gap between germline ends came to 11 bases. The CDR3 has 15 residues. Germline V gene lookup returns CDR1 LNHDA and CDR2 SQIVND (reference sequence).

This TCR was sampled from a human donor with melanoma. The sequencing used CD8+ T cells sorted from blood (inferred from file names), collected from a patient given nivolumab and ipilimumab in sequence. This chain uses TRBV19 with TRBJ2-1; D not certain. The CDR3 here is CASSAVASSYNEQFF. The CDR3 bases are TGTGCCAGTAGTGCGGTCGCGAGCTCCTACAATGAGCAGTTCTTC.